One sample yielded the 7 T cell receptor beta chains listed below, sequenced in a study of CD8 T cells in ankylosing spondylitis. TCRdb used MiXCR to reprocess the 5' RACE reads, holding one entry per CDR3 protein. The repertoire consists of approximately 220,000 distinct CDR3 sequences, with about 10% occurring once and the leading ten covering around a fifth. Specimen: blood, either unsorted or a sorted T cell fraction (not recorded which). The receptors come from a male donor with ankylosing spondylitis or in good health (not recorded which).

This clonotype was recorded many times. The chain employs TRBV28 and TRBJ2-3; D is undetermined. Deletions cut 7 bases from V and 4 bases from J, with 15 bases between. Per germline, CDR1 MDHEN and CDR2 SYDVKM. The CDR3 contains 14 residues. CDR3 protein: CASKSEFGSDTQYF. The CDR3 bases are TGTGCCAGCAAATCTGAATTCGGCTCAGATACGCAGTATTTT.

This clonotype occurred many times. This chain connects TRBV11-1 to TRBJ2-3; TRBD2 aligns across 12 bases. Germline assignment: CDR1 SGHAT and CDR2 FQDESV (reference sequence). The CDR3 extends over 18 amino acids. V lost 7 bases and J lost 6; bases outside the gene matches: 17. CDR3 sequence (DNA): TGTGCCAGCAACCCCACTAGCGGGGGGACTTTTACCCAGGATACGCAGTATTTT. It is translated as CASNPTSGGTFTQDTQYF.

This clonotype was recorded a few times. This chain links TRBV5-1 with TRBJ1-5; D gene uncertain. CDR1 is SGHRS and CDR2 is YFSETQ in the germline V gene. V was clipped by 5 bases and J by 0 bases, with 9 bases between them. The CDR3 has 14 residues. The CDR3 spells CASSWDYSNQPQHF. In DNA form, the CDR3 reads TGCGCCAGCAGTTGGGATTATAGCAATCAGCCCCAGCATTTT.

Of note for this clonotype: The germline gene is not matched at one end of the junction; a read error may be the cause. The V call is TRBV5-1, the J call TRBJ2-7, with 9 bases that match TRBD1. The CDR3 runs 15 residues. Germline CDR1 is SGHRS and CDR2 is YFSETQ. The DNA for the CDR3 is TGCGCCAGCAGCTTGGGGACAGGGGACTTCTACGAGCAGCACTTC. It specifies CASSLGTGDFYEQHF.

This clonotype was recorded many times. The J gene is TRBJ2-1, the V gene TRBV20-1; D is unclear. The V gene's germline CDR1 is DFQATT and CDR2 SNEGSKA (reference sequence). This CDR3 comprises 12 residues. Trimming cost V 6 bases and J 4 bases, with 10 bases left between them. The CDR3 reads CSALTGYNEQFF. The CDR3 DNA is TGCAGTGCGCTGACTGGATACAATGAGCAGTTCTTC.

Comment on this clonotype: The missing conserved phenylalanine or tryptophan at the end of this CDR3 makes a read error likely. The limits of the CDR3 on the DNA are not certain, so only TCRdb's listed CDR3 is given. The V and J genes are TRBV6-5 and TRBJ2-1; no check of the table's D call, TRBD1, against the DNA was made. The CDR3 has 15 amino acids, counting both end residues. Germline V CDR1 and CDR2: MNHEY, SVGAGI. CDR3 in amino acids: CASSYEGVVIHIAVL.

Points on this clonotype: Possible read error: a much larger clone is one base away. The V and J genes are TRBV20-1 and TRBJ2-2; possibly TRBD2 for D (7 bases). CDR1 and CDR2 from the germline V gene are DFQATT and SNEGSKA (reference sequence). This CDR3 is 14 amino acids long. Trimming took 6 bases from V and 6 from J, leaving 17 bases between them. The CDR3: CSADGGRSSGELFF. The DNA for the CDR3 is TGCAGTGCGGACGGGGGGCGGTCCTCCGGGGAGCTGTTTTTT.